A single sample gave rise to the 2 T cell receptor beta chains below, sequenced in a study of T cells after yellow fever vaccination. TCRdb reprocessed the 5' RACE reads via MiXCR and lists one record per CDR3 protein. The table lists 300,000 to 350,000 distinct CDR3 sequences, approximately 3.9% of them singletons. The source was PBMCs, collected 5 days after the yellow fever booster vaccination. These receptors were obtained from a man aged 18-30 years who received the YFV17D yellow fever vaccine.

The genes are TRBV6-6 and TRBJ1-4; D is unresolved. Germline CDR1 is MNHNY and CDR2 is SVGAGI (reference sequence). Trimming removed 5 bases at V and 8 bases at J, with 15 bases between. The CDR3 spans 14 residues. The CDR3 DNA sequence: TGTGCCAGCAGTAGGGTTTGGGAAAACGAAAAACTGTTTTTT. Protein: CASSRVWENEKLFF.

This clonotype was found a few times. The CDR3, as DNA: TGCAGTGGCAGGACAGTAACGCCTATGAACACTGAAGCTTTCTTT. Amino acids: CSGRTVTPMNTEAFF. V and J are TRBV29-1 and TRBJ1-1; tentative D call: TRBD1 (6 bases). The CDR3 totals 15 residues. Germline V gives CDR1 SQVTM, CDR2 ANQGSEA.